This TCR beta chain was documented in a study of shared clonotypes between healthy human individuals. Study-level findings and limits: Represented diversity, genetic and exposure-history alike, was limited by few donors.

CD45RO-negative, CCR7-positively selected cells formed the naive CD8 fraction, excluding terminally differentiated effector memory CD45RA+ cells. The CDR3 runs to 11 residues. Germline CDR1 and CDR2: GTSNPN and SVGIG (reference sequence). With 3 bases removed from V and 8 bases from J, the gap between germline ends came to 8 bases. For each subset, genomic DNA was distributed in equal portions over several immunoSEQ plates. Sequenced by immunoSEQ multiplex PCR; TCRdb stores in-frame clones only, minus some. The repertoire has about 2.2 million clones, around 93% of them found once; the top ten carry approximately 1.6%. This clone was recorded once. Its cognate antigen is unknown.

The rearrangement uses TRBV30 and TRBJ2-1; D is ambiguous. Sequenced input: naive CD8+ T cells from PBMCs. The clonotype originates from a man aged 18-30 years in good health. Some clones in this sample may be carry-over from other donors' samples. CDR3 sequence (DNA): TGTGCCTGGAGCCACCTGCATGAGCAGTTCTTC. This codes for CAWSHLHEQFF. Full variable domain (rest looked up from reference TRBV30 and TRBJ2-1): SQTIHQWPATLVQPVGSPLSLECTVEGTSNPNLYWYRQAAGRGLQLLFYSVGIGQISSEVPQNLSASRPQDRQFILSSKKLLLSDSGFYLCAWSHLHEQFFGPGTRLTVL.